A selection of T cell receptor beta chains follows, all from one sample in a study of T cell changes during pregnancy in multiple sclerosis. The method was immunoSEQ multiplex PCR; TCRdb's version includes in-frame clones alone and lacks a portion of them. The profile covers some 97,000 clones, with 85% to 95% appearing a single time and 0.7% to 0.9% taken by the ten largest. The source was peripheral blood, collected before pregnancy. The receptors were gathered from a female donor with multiple sclerosis, enrolled in a pregnancy study. Each CDR3 is given without its conserved first and last residue. The order of the fields is J gene, V gene, CDR3 protein.

TRBJ2-7,TRBV7-2,ASSFGQGYEQY
TRBJ2-1,TRBV28,ASSSGLVHEQF
TRBJ2-7,TRBV14,ASSQLSQIYEQY
TRBJ2-3,TRBV2,ASSELGLAGRESTDTQY
TRBJ1-1,TRBV6-8,ASSYEDICLNTEAF
TRBJ2-2,TRBV15,ATSSKTGSTGELF
TRBJ2-7,TRBV28,ASRDSPYEQY
TRBJ2-7,TRBV5-4,ASSRPGLASYEQY
TRBJ2-5,TRBV9,ASSAGTSVESETQY
TRBJ2-1,TRBV9,ASSVAGADNEQF
TRBJ1-1,TRBV29-1,SVVTGAQAF
TRBJ1-1,TRBV10-1,ASSESYRGSDTEAF
TRBJ2-7,TRBV11-2,ASSLAMYGSYEQY
TRBJ2-1,TRBV7-3,ASSPIAGEIYNEQF
TRBJ2-2,TRBV6-6,ASRRQGTGELF
TRBJ1-1,TRBV7-3,ASSPLGRVRRDGETYTEAF
TRBJ2-7,TRBV28,ASSLGTGYDEQY
TRBJ2-1,TRBV7-2,ASSPRGGVNVNEQF
TRBJ1-4,TRBV4-1,ASSQAGGINEKLF
TRBJ1-1,TRBV27,ASSFNIKMNTEAF
TRBJ2-5,TRBV29-1,SAGGQGIETQY
TRBJ1-1,TRBV14,ASSQEYPGNTEAF
TRBJ2-2,TRBV7-9,ASRAQGTVTGELF
TRBJ1-5,TRBV28,ASSLQTGFNQPQH
TRBJ1-2,TRBV6-4,ASSDWAGANYGYT
TRBJ2-7,TRBV7-8,ASSFSGTSHYEQY
TRBJ1-3,TRBV4-1,ASSSSVQLLGNTIY
TRBJ2-1,TRBV25-1,ASTLSGITYNEQF
TRBJ2-7,TRBV4-2,ASSQAGPGGSEQY
TRBJ2-7,TRBV25-1,ASSETRDRLYEQY
TRBJ2-7,TRBV6-1,ASSEDRPYEQY
TRBJ2-1,TRBV7-9,ASTGTSGRPNEQF
TRBJ2-1,TRBV6-4,ASSDSKRGDYNEQF
TRBJ1-4,TRBV4-3,ASSQEARGSNEKLF
TRBJ2-7,TRBV5-1,ASSLDRTLGEQY
TRBJ1-3,TRBV5-1,ASSLGPQGTGNTIY
TRBJ2-7,TRBV19,ASSEMADTNEQY
TRBJ2-2,TRBV7-9,ASILGTGGDTGELF
TRBJ2-7,TRBV7-2,ASSLDPRTSGRGFEQY
TRBJ2-7,TRBV11-3,ASSPLSGASEQY
TRBJ2-7,TRBV5-1,ASSSFGGSYEQY
TRBJ2-5,TRBV4-3,ASSPTGQGGETQY
TRBJ2-1,TRBV27,ASSPSSGLYNEQF
TRBJ1-1,TRBV19,ASGQGTGTEAF
TRBJ1-2,TRBV2,AGRQGGSYGYT
TRBJ2-7,TRBV18,ASSAMYSEQY
TRBJ1-5,TRBV19,VSIEGYSNQPQH
TRBJ2-1,TRBV5-1,ASSSHMSWGGSSYNEQF
TRBJ1-5,TRBV6-1,ASSNNRNQPQH
TRBJ1-1,TRBV27,ASSLSGTANTEAF
TRBJ2-1,TRBV28,ASSLSNEQF
TRBJ1-2,TRBV4-1,ASSQGWQSNYGYT
TRBJ2-7,TRBV28,ASSLTGTGLEQY
TRBJ2-7,TRBV27,ASSLGVGYEQY
TRBJ2-7,TRBV4-1,ASSLAASYEQY
TRBJ2-7,TRBV19,ASSAGSGLTYEQY
TRBJ2-1,TRBV19,ASSIGFNEQF